These 20 T cell receptor beta chains were sequenced from one sample in a study of T cell responses to AZD1222 COVID-19 vaccine. Data came from immunoSEQ multiplex PCR; TCRdb stores just in-frame clones and leaves some out. The sample holds some 200,000 clones; around 90% are singletons and the top ten take 26%. Sequences were derived from peripheral blood, sampled 28 days after the second AZD1222 dose. These receptors came from an adult who received the AZD1222 COVID-19 vaccine.

The CDR3 DNA follows: TGTGCCAGCAGCTTAACTAGCGGCTACAATGAGCAGTTCTTC. Its translation: CASSLTSGYNEQFF. The chain is built from TRBV11-3 and TRBJ2-1; 8 bases are a match to TRBD2. The CDR3 consists of 14 residues. V lost 2 bases and J lost 3; bases outside the gene matches: 0. The germline gives CDR1 SGHNT, CDR2 YENEEA.

The rearrangement joins TRBV18 to TRBJ2-3; D remains unclear. This CDR3 spans 13 amino acids. V was cut by 2 bases and J by 0 bases, with 3 bases left in between. CDR1 KGHSH and CDR2 LQKENI come from the germline V gene. CDR3 sequence (DNA): TGTGCCAGCTCACCAGGGAGCACAGATACGCAGTATTTT. It codes for CASSPGSTDTQYF.

This chain connects TRBV11-2 to TRBJ1-1; the D gene is possibly TRBD1 (5 bases). This CDR3 comprises 14 residues. The V end was cut by 5 bases, the J end by 1 base, with 11 bases between. Germline V gene data show CDR1 as SGHAT and CDR2 as FQNNGV. In DNA form, the CDR3 reads TGTGCCAGCAGCGGGGGACTTGAGAACACTGAAGCTTTCTTT. Translation: CASSGGLENTEAFF.

V is TRBV3-1 (or the pseudogene TRBV3-2) and J is TRBJ2-1, with D maybe TRBD2 (5 bases). The CDR3 loop spans 15 amino acids. CDR1 is LGHDT and CDR2 is YNNKEL in the germline V gene (reference sequence). The V and J ends lost 2 bases and 6 bases respectively, with 14 bases between them. CDR3 residues: CASSQPLGRGNEQFF. In DNA, the CDR3 is TGTGCCAGCAGCCAACCGCTGGGTCGGGGCAATGAGCAGTTCTTC.

V is TRBV12-5 and J is TRBJ2-3, with 10 positions matching TRBD1. Trimming cost V 1 base and J 0 bases; bases outside gene matches: 1. Germline CDR1 LGHNT, CDR2 FRNRAP. There are 16 residues in the CDR3. CDR3 nucleotide sequence: TGTGCTAGTGGTTTGGGGGACAGGGGTAGCACAGATACGCAGTATTTT. Encoded protein: CASGLGDRGSTDTQYF.

The chain carries TRBV9 and TRBJ1-2; D is undetermined. The length of the CDR3 is 13 residues. V lost 4 bases to trimming and J lost 4 bases, with 11 bases between them. The germline CDR1 and CDR2 sequences are SGDLS and YYNGEE. The CDR3 DNA follows: TGTGCCAGCAGCCCCCCCGGCACCTATGGCTACACCTTC. Translating gives CASSPPGTYGYTF.

This chain links TRBV6-5 with TRBJ1-1; D gene unclear. The CDR3 consists of 13 residues. Germline CDR1 is MNHEY and CDR2 is SVGAGI. V was shortened by 7 bases and J by 4 bases, with 13 bases between the two germline ends. CDR3 in amino acids: CASTRPGSTEAFF. The CDR3 nucleotides are TGTGCCAGCACCAGGCCGGGGAGCACTGAAGCTTTCTTT.

This rearrangement joins TRBV18 to TRBJ2-6; D uncertain. Trimming pared 6 bases from V and 3 bases from J, leaving 12 bases between. Germline-derived CDR1 and CDR2 are KGHSH and LQKENI. The CDR3 totals 15 residues. CDR3 in amino acids: CASSYPTGGANVLTF. The CDR3 bases are TGTGCCAGCTCCTACCCAACGGGTGGGGCCAACGTCCTGACTTTC.

The chain links TRBV27 to TRBJ2-3; D is unclear. The CDR3 is made up of 13 amino acids. Germline loops: CDR1 MNHEY, CDR2 SMNVEV (reference sequence). Trimming cost V 2 bases and J 0 bases, with 3 bases left between them. The CDR3 loop is CASSLGSTDTQYF. The CDR3 bases are TGTGCCAGCAGTTTAGGTAGCACAGATACGCAGTATTTT.

This CDR3 reads CASSLEVAGGRSEQFF. The DNA of the CDR3 is TGCGCCAGCAGCTTGGAGGTAGCGGGAGGTAGGAGTGAGCAGTTCTTC. The chain employs TRBV5-1 and TRBJ2-1; 10 nucleotides match TRBD2. V shed 0 bases and J 9 bases; nucleotides not matched to a gene: 9. The CDR3 sequence is 16 residues long. The germline gives CDR1 SGHRS, CDR2 YFSETQ.

The gene calls are TRBV6-5 and TRBJ1-2; D perhaps matches TRBD1 (6 bases). The germline V gene has CDR1 MNHEY and CDR2 SVGAGI. This CDR3 is built from 14 residues. V lost 6 bases and J 2 bases, leaving 13 bases between the germline ends. DNA for the CDR3: TGTGCCAGCAGGGTGACAGGATACAACTATGGCTACACCTTC. Translation gives CASRVTGYNYGYTF.

This clone rates as medium-sized (0.01 to 0.1%). The chain carries TRBV30 and TRBJ2-2; the D call may be TRBD1 or TRBD2 (5 bases each). From germline, CDR1 is GTSNPN and CDR2 SVGIG (reference sequence). The CDR3 consists of 15 residues. Trimming took 4 bases from V and 2 from J, leaving 14 bases between them. The CDR3 region is CAWTRGAENTGELFF. The CDR3 DNA is TGTGCCTGGACCCGAGGGGCAGAAAACACCGGGGAGCTGTTTTTT.

This chain joins TRBV7-2 and TRBJ2-1; D gene uncertain. The CDR3 has 15 amino acids. With 5 bases removed from V and 3 bases from J, the gap between germline ends came to 14 bases. Germline CDR1 and CDR2: SGHTA and FQGNSA. CDR3 sequence: CASSLTNPHYNEQFF. The CDR3 nucleotides are TGTGCCAGCAGCCTAACTAACCCGCACTACAATGAGCAGTTCTTC.

The chain uses TRBV18 and TRBJ2-7; D call uncertain. The V end was cut by 2 bases, the J end by 3 bases, with 11 bases between. Germline V gives CDR1 KGHSH, CDR2 LQKENI. The length of the CDR3 is 14 residues. CDR3 sequence: CASSPGNLDYEQYF. The CDR3 DNA sequence: TGTGCCAGCTCACCAGGGAACCTAGACTACGAGCAGTACTTC.

The chain couples TRBV10-1 to TRBJ2-1, with D possibly matching TRBD1 (5 bases). V was clipped by 8 bases and J by 7 bases, with 18 bases between them. The CDR3 consists of 14 residues. CDR1 is WNHNN and CDR2 is SYGVQD in the germline V gene (reference sequence). DNA of the CDR3: TGCGCCAGCGCGTGGGGCCCCCAACAGAATGAGCAGTTCTTC. It yields the protein CASAWGPQQNEQFF.

V gene TRBV28 combines with J gene TRBJ2-3; 13 bases are a match to TRBD2. J was trimmed by 6 bases and V by 3 bases; bases with no gene match: 6. Germline V lookup: CDR1 MDHEN, CDR2 SYDVKM. This CDR3 spans 16 amino acids. The CDR3 spells CASSFRTSGSRDTQYF. In DNA, the CDR3 is TGTGCCAGCAGTTTTCGGACTAGCGGGAGCCGCGATACGCAGTATTTT.

In its sample, this clone was seen once. V usage is TRBV7-9 and J usage is TRBJ2-3; the match to TRBD2 covers 11 bases. V shed 2 bases and J 0 bases; nucleotides not matched to a gene: 1. In germline, CDR1 is SEHNR, CDR2 FQNEAQ (reference sequence). This CDR3 has 16 amino acids. Written as DNA, the CDR3 is TGTGCCAGCAGCTTAATAGCGGGAGGGAGCACAGATACGCAGTATTTT. It specifies CASSLIAGGSTDTQYF.

The chain combines TRBV12-5 with TRBJ2-1; 10 nucleotides agree with TRBD1. J gave up 15 bases and V 2 bases, and 22 bases lay outside the gene matches. Germline V gives CDR1 LGHNT, CDR2 FRNRAP. The CDR3 sequence is 18 residues long. CDR3 bases: TGTGCTAGTGGTTTGACAGCCGGGGACAGGGGAGTCAAGTCGGGGGCGTTCTTC. Translating gives CASGLTAGDRGVKSGAFF.

This chain joins TRBV28 and TRBJ1-5; a weak D match, TRBD1 (6 bases). CDR1 and CDR2 (germline): MDHEN, SYDVKM. This CDR3 region has 15 residues. The V gene lost 6 bases and the J gene lost 8 bases, with 20 bases spanning the gap. CDR3 sequence (DNA): TGTGCCAGCAGCCCTGCGGGGGGCCCCTTGGAGCCCCAGCATTTT. This translates into CASSPAGGPLEPQHF.

This clone was seen a single time. The gene calls are TRBV7-9 and TRBJ2-3, with TRBD2 matching 7 bases. V lost 5 bases to trimming and J lost 5 bases; unmatched junction nucleotides: 10. The CDR3 totals 15 residues. Germline V lookup: CDR1 SEHNR, CDR2 FQNEAQ (reference sequence). DNA of the CDR3: TGTGCCAGCAGCCCATGGGGGGGAACTGGAGATACGCAGTATTTT. Amino acids: CASSPWGGTGDTQYF.